The 25 T cell receptor beta chains presented below share a single source sample, sequenced in a study of identical twins. MiXCR, applied by TCRdb to the 5' RACE reads, yields one record per CDR3 protein. The table lists some 1,600,000 distinct CDR3 sequences, about 30% of them singletons. Sequencing input: cord blood. The source is a newborn girl in good health.

This clonotype was picked up a small number of times. V and J are TRBV6-5 and TRBJ2-1, with TRBD2 identical over 10 bases. With the DNA end fitting TRBJ2-7 better, the J assignment may be wrong. The CDR3 has 18 residues. The germline V gene encodes CDR1 MNHEY and CDR2 SVGAGI. CDR3: CASSYSPAGGSSYNEQYF. CDR3 nucleotide sequence: TGTGCCAGCAGTTACTCCCCAGCGGGAGGGAGCTCCTACAATGAGCAGTACTTC.

The chain employs TRBV29-1 and TRBJ1-1, with D perhaps matching TRBD1 (5 bases). Trimming took 6 bases from V and 2 from J, leaving 13 bases between them. Germline values: CDR1 SQVTM, CDR2 ANQGSEA. The CDR3 has 13 residues. The CDR3 spells CSVLPGGNTEAFF. CDR3 bases: TGCAGCGTCCTCCCCGGGGGAAACACTGAAGCTTTCTTT.

The rearrangement uses TRBV9 and TRBJ2-1, with TRBD2 matching 11 bases. The better agreement between TRBJ2-7 and the DNA end casts doubt on the J call. The CDR3 is 16 residues long. Per the germline V gene, CDR1 is SGDLS and CDR2 is YYNGEE. DNA for the CDR3: TGTGCCAGCAGCCCTCGGACTAGCGGGCCATACAATGAGCAGTACTTC. It codes for CASSPRTSGPYNEQYF.

The chain couples TRBV2 to TRBJ1-2; D not resolved. Germline V gene data show CDR1 as SNHLY and CDR2 as FYNNEI. This CDR3 contains 13 residues. The germline V and J ends were trimmed by 3 bases and 7 bases, with 12 bases remaining between them. CDR3 DNA: TGTGCCAGCAGTGATCCCGGACTACCTGGCTACACCTTC. Protein: CASSDPGLPGYTF.

This clonotype was found a few times. The V gene is TRBV6-5, the J gene TRBJ1-5; D not certain. Germline lookup yields CDR1 MNHEY and CDR2 SVGAGI. The germline V and J ends were trimmed by 6 bases and 5 bases, with 11 bases remaining between them. The CDR3 sequence is 13 residues long. Here the CDR3 DNA reads TGTGCCAGCAGCGCCCAGGACGATCAGCCCCAGCATTTT. Translating gives CASSAQDDQPQHF.

This clonotype was observed a handful of times. The chain links TRBV20-1 to TRBJ1-6; no reliable D call. CDR3 length: 15 amino acids. From germline, CDR1 is DFQATT and CDR2 SNEGSKA (reference sequence). The V end lost 4 bases, the J end lost 0 bases, and 10 bases lay between the germline ends. CDR3 sequence reads: CSATAGSSYNSPLHF. The CDR3 region has the DNA TGCAGTGCTACGGCGGGAAGCTCCTATAATTCACCCCTCCACTTT.

This clonotype has just a few counts. This sequence joins TRBV27 and TRBJ1-2, with 8 bases identical to TRBD1. J gave up 7 bases and V 8 bases, and 3 bases lay outside the gene matches. CDR3 length: 11 residues. Germline V gives CDR1 MNHEY, CDR2 SMNVEV (reference sequence). The CDR3 spells CASQGALGYTF. The CDR3 DNA is TGTGCCAGCCAGGGGGCGCTTGGCTACACCTTC.

In its sample, this clonotype was seen a few times. The J gene is TRBJ2-1, the V gene TRBV3-1; maybe TRBD2 (5 bases). The CDR3 loop spans 13 amino acids. Trimming pared 1 base from V and 8 bases from J, leaving 9 bases between. Per germline, CDR1 LGHDT and CDR2 YNNKEL (reference sequence). The CDR3 is CASSQGLRDEQFF. In DNA, the CDR3 is TGTGCCAGCAGCCAAGGTCTGCGGGATGAGCAGTTCTTC.

There are a few counts of this clonotype. The chain employs TRBV11-2 and TRBJ2-7, with D uncertain. Deletions cut 1 base from V and 2 bases from J, with 18 bases between. The germline V gene encodes CDR1 SGHAT and CDR2 FQNNGV. The CDR3 has 17 amino acids. The CDR3 here is CASSLVGRPLRTYEQYF. Here the CDR3 DNA reads TGTGCCAGCAGCTTAGTTGGAAGGCCTCTTAGGACCTACGAGCAGTACTTC.

CDR3 in amino acids: CASSLSSVEQFF. The CDR3 region has the DNA TGTGCCAGCAGCCTTAGTTCAGTTGAGCAGTTCTTC. This chain links TRBV11-2 with TRBJ2-1; D is uncertain. V gave up 5 bases and J gave up 9 bases, with 11 bases separating them. Per germline, CDR1 SGHAT and CDR2 FQNNGV. The CDR3 totals 12 residues.

The table lists this clonotype with many counts. The V gene is TRBV29-1, the J gene TRBJ1-5; D might be TRBD1 (5 bases). V shed 4 bases and J shed 2 bases, with 6 bases lying between them. The V gene's germline CDR1 is SQVTM and CDR2 ANQGSEA. This CDR3 has 12 amino acids. The CDR3 DNA is TGCAGCGTTGCACAGGGCAATCAGCCCCAGCATTTT. This translates into CSVAQGNQPQHF.

The V call is TRBV6-5, the J call TRBJ2-1; 10 bases agree with TRBD1. This CDR3 contains 15 residues. Germline CDR1 reads MNHEY; CDR2 reads SVGAGI. Trimming took 6 bases from V and 3 from J; bases not matched to a gene: 5. This chain's CDR3 is CASRPGTGDYNEQFF. The DNA for the CDR3 is TGTGCCAGCAGACCCGGGACAGGGGACTACAATGAGCAGTTCTTC.

This clonotype was seen many times. V gene TRBV7-2 combines with J gene TRBJ2-3, with 8 bases aligning to TRBD2. CDR3 length: 15 residues. V was pared by 1 base and J by 1 base, with 1 base of the junction left unmatched. Germline CDR1 SGHTA, CDR2 FQGNSA. In DNA form, the CDR3 reads TGTGCCAGCAGCTTAGAAGCGGGGGGCACAGATACGCAGTATTTT. This sequence encodes CASSLEAGGTDTQYF.

V is TRBV5-1 and J is TRBJ1-4; D might be TRBD1 (6 bases). Germline CDR1 and CDR2: SGHRS and YFSETQ. Trimming removed 4 bases from V and 5 bases from J, with 12 bases in between. The CDR3 is 14 residues long. The CDR3 reads CASSPEQGNEKLFF. As DNA, the CDR3 is TGCGCCAGCAGCCCGGAACAGGGAAATGAAAAACTGTTTTTT.

The CDR3 sequence is CASSFTRTGQPQHF. In DNA form, the CDR3 reads TGTGCCAGCAGTTTTACCCGAACAGGCCAGCCCCAGCATTTT. The chain has TRBV6-5 and TRBJ1-5; a possible D gene is TRBD1 (5 bases). V was clipped by 4 bases and J by 7 bases, with 14 bases between them. Germline V gene lookup returns CDR1 MNHEY and CDR2 SVGAGI. The CDR3 is 14 amino acids.

This clonotype was observed a single time. The chain links TRBV5-1 to TRBJ2-1; TRBD2 aligns across 7 bases. The tail of the sequence fits TRBJ2-7 better, so the J call may be wrong. This CDR3 contains 15 residues. CDR1 is SGHRS and CDR2 is YFSETQ in the germline V gene. The DNA of the CDR3 is TGCGCCAGCAGCCCTGGAGCGGGATCATACAATGAGCAGTACTTC. Translated, it gives CASSPGAGSYNEQYF.

The chain is built from TRBV2 and TRBJ2-2; 12 positions match TRBD2. J gave up 6 bases and V 8 bases, and 7 bases lay outside the gene matches. The CDR3 runs to 15 residues. Germline CDR1 is SNHLY and CDR2 is FYNNEI. The CDR3 here is CASSRLAGEAGELFF. CDR3 nucleotide sequence: TGTGCCAGCTCCAGACTAGCGGGAGAGGCCGGGGAGCTGTTTTTT.

V and J are TRBV20-1 and TRBJ1-1; TRBD1 might be the D (5 bases). The ends were cut back, 6 bases at V and 2 bases at J, with 13 bases in the middle. The CDR3 length is 13 residues. The V gene's germline CDR1 is DFQATT and CDR2 SNEGSKA (reference sequence). CDR3 nucleotides: TGCAGTGCCCCCGACAGCACAAACACTGAAGCTTTCTTT. This sequence encodes CSAPDSTNTEAFF.

This clonotype has a handful of counts. The chain has TRBV18 and TRBJ1-1; D is unresolved. The germline V gene has CDR1 KGHSH and CDR2 LQKENI. The CDR3 length is 14 residues. V was trimmed by 5 bases and J by 2 bases, leaving 12 bases between them. The CDR3 nucleotides read TGTGCCAGCTCATCAGGCGGAAAAAACACTGAAGCTTTCTTT. It is translated as CASSSGGKNTEAFF.

A few counts support this clonotype. CDR3 sequence: CASRAGEMNTEAFF. The CDR3, as DNA: TGTGCCAGCAGGGCGGGAGAAATGAACACTGAAGCTTTCTTT. The J gene is TRBJ1-1, the V gene TRBV6-1; unclear D gene. The V end lost 6 bases, the J end lost 0 bases, and 11 bases lay between the germline ends. This CDR3 has 14 residues. Germline V lookup: CDR1 MNHNS, CDR2 SASEGT.

This clonotype was counted a few times. The rearrangement uses TRBV3-1 and TRBJ2-4; 9 nucleotides align to TRBD1. This CDR3 spans 16 amino acids. The junction had 5 bases not matched to a gene; V was cut back by 5 bases and J by 0 bases. Germline V gene sequence: CDR1 LGHDT, CDR2 YNNKEL (reference sequence). CDR3 in amino acids: CASSKQGALAKNIQYF. The CDR3 nucleotides read TGTGCCAGCAGCAAACAGGGGGCTTTAGCCAAAAACATTCAGTACTTC. Variable domain in full (rest from reference TRBV3-1 and TRBJ2-4): DTAVSQTPKYLVTQMGNDKSIKCEQNLGHDTMYWYKQDSKKFLKIMFSYNNKELIINETVPNRFSPKSPDKAHLNLHINSLELGDSAVYFCASSKQGALAKNIQYFGAGTRLSVL.

V usage is TRBV7-8 and J usage is TRBJ2-5; D is perhaps TRBD2 (5 bases). Trimming pared 3 bases from V and 11 bases from J, leaving 13 bases between. CDR3 length equals 12 residues. Germline CDR1 reads SGHVS; CDR2 reads FQNEAQ. The CDR3 loop reads CASSFSVDEQYF. The CDR3 DNA follows: TGTGCCAGCAGCTTTAGCGTCGATGAGCAGTACTTC.

This chain's CDR3 is CASRDNSGNTIYF. The CDR3 nucleotides are TGTGCCAGCAGGGACAACTCTGGAAACACCATATATTTT. The chain recombines TRBV25-1 with TRBJ1-3, with TRBD1 as a possible D gene (5 bases). The CDR3 is made up of 13 amino acids. V lost 6 bases to trimming and J lost 0 bases, with 6 bases between them. Germline CDR1 reads MGHDK; CDR2 reads SYGVNS.

The chain employs TRBV20-1 and TRBJ2-6; 7 bases agree with TRBD1. Unmatched junction bases numbered 0, after V lost 2 bases and J lost 2 bases. Per the germline V gene, CDR1 is DFQATT and CDR2 is SNEGSKA (reference sequence). The CDR3 totals 14 residues. The CDR3 DNA sequence: TGCAGTGCTAGAACAGGGGCTGGGGCCAACGTCCTGACTTTC. Translation gives CSARTGAGANVLTF.

The chain couples TRBV20-1 to TRBJ2-1; TRBD2 is a possible D gene (6 bases). Germline values: CDR1 DFQATT, CDR2 SNEGSKA (reference sequence). Trimming pared 3 bases from V and 0 bases from J, leaving 15 bases between. The length of the CDR3 is 16 residues. CDR3: CSARDGSPSSYNEQFF. The CDR3 DNA reads as TGCAGTGCTAGGGACGGGAGCCCGAGCTCCTACAATGAGCAGTTCTTC.